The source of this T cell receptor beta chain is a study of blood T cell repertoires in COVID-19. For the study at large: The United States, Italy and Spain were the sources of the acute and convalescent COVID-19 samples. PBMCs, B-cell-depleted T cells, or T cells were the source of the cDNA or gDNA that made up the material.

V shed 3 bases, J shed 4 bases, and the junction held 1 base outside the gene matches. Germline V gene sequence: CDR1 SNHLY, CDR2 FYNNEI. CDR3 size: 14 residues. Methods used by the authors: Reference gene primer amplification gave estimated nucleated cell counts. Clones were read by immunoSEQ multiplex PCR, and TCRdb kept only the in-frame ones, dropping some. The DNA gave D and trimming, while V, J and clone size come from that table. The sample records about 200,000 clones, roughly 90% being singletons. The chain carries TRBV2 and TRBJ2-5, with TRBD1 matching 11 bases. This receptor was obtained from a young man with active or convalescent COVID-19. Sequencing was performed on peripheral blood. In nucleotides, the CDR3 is TGTGCCAGCAGTGACGGGACAGGGGGAGAGACCCAGTACTTC. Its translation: CASSDGTGGETQYF.